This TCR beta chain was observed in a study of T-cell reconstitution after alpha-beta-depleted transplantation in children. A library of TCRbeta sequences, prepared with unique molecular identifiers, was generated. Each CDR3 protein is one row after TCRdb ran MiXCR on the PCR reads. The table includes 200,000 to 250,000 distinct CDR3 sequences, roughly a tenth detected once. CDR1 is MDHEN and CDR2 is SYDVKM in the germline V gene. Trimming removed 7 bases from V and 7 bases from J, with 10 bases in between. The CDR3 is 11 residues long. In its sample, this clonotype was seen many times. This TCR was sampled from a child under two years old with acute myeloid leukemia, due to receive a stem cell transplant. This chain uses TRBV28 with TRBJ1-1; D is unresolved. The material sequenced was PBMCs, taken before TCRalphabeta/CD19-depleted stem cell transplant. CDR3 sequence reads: CASTVVGEAFF. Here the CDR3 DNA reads TGTGCCAGCACCGTGGTGGGTGAAGCTTTCTTT.